This T cell receptor beta chain stems from a study of blood T cell repertoires in COVID-19. TCRdb keeps only in-frame clones here, not all; method: immunoSEQ multiplex PCR. Of just over 650,000 clones in the sample, about 87% are singletons; the top ten hold under 0.3%. From germline, CDR1 is SGHDN and CDR2 FVKESK. With 4 bases clipped from V and 3 bases from J, the junction kept 5 bases outside the gene matches. The CDR3 runs to 14 residues. The chain uses TRBV14 and TRBJ2-7, with 8 bases lining up with TRBD1. This TCR was sampled from a woman aged 18-29 years with acute or convalescent COVID-19. The sample comprised peripheral blood. The CDR3 region has the DNA TGTGCCAGCAGCCGACAGGGGTTGCTCTACGAGCAGTACTTC. Translation gives CASSRQGLLYEQYF.